This T cell receptor beta chain was retrieved from a study of shared clonotypes between healthy human individuals (dated by TCRdb to the early 2020s). Concerning the study at large: The cohort included a few men and a couple of women between 18 and 49 years of age. For each donor, three plates each were used for CD4 naive and CD4 memory, two plates were used for CD8 naive, and one plate was used for CD8 memory. To estimate repertoire size and how much clonotypes are shared between individuals, the study performed deep sequencing of blood TCR repertoires from five healthy adults. Libraries were prepared and TCR repertoires were sequenced by different laboratories using diverse techniques, in order to increase sequencing depth and limit assay-specific biases. Between about 0.8 and 9.5 billion PBMCs per donor were obtained by leukapheresis.

Using the deep immunoSEQ assay, TCR CDR3 regions were amplified from genomic DNA by multiplex PCR. For each cell subset, the extracted genomic DNA was distributed evenly across all wells of several immunoSEQ 96-well plates, and each plate served as one replicate. For sorted subsets, each replicate PCR was loaded with 200 ng genomic DNA, equivalent to 25,000 to 35,000 T cell genomes. Purified libraries were quantified with a Qubit 3.0 fluorometer, sized on a Bioanalyzer 2100, and re-quantified with the KAPA Library Quantification kit. Every immunoSEQ 96-well plate was sequenced on a dedicated single-read 150-cycle Illumina NextSeq 550 flow cell. As for how the authors treated the data: Because the immunoSEQ output held only junctional sequences and lacked quality scores, the filtering could not match the filtering applied to full-length reads. To assign V/J genes and CDR3, sequences were annotated using PyIR, a Python wrapper for IgBLAST v1.9, with IMGT germline references. Reads were removed for weak V/J assignments (E-value above 1e-6), missing CDR3, stop codons, out-of-frame junctions, or ambiguous translated residues. V3J clonotypes were defined by identical inferred V gene, J gene, and CDR3 amino acid sequence. The percentage overlap between two repertoires was calculated by dividing the number of shared unique clonotypes by the size of the smaller repertoire. Repertoire richness was assessed with RTK rarefaction, the Chao1 estimator, and Recon v2.1 estimates of unobserved clonotypes. OLGA was used to compute generation probabilities for all TCRbeta clonotypes that the gDNA method yielded from several donors. TCRdb provides this immuneACCESS table in a form limited to in-frame rearrangements. Some clones are lacking; in checked studies, under half of them reflect an unresolved V gene, and why the rest are absent is not known. Clonal size and the V and J genes are those of that table, whereas D and trimming came from the DNA. This sample comprises over a million clones, 95% to 99% of them detected only once. Of the sample, about 0.42% is held by the ten largest clones.

The investigation overall reported the following: Because the study included a small number of donors, the genetic and exposure-history diversity represented was limited. Higher generation probabilities were observed for clonotypes shared by all four sorted-subset donors than for non-shared clonotypes. Even with the large sequencing depth, rarefaction of the sorted-subset datasets indicated that sequencing was incomplete. Pairwise subsampling led to the expectation that sequencing depth would affect the degree of clonotype sharing among donors. Sampling was restricted to blood, and TCR repertoires in tissue are likely to differ from TCR repertoires in blood. Larger estimated clonotype richness was generally found for naive subsets than for memory subsets. Approximately 5% of naive CD4, 3.5% of naive CD8, 2.3% of memory CD4, and over 0.35% of memory CD8 clonotypes were shared across several donors.

About this clone: Its antigen is still unknown. No qualities accompany the bases; no much larger clone lies one base away.

The germline V and J ends show losses of 4 bases and 6 bases respectively, and no gene match explains 7 bases of the junction. The cysteine opens and the phenylalanine closes a CDR3 of 15 amino acids. Only the CDR3 part of the read is kept: 45 bases, read in frame from the first base. CDR1 SGHTA and CDR2 FQGNSA are derived from the germline V gene. Healthy HIV-negative adults with no recently reported acute infections or vaccinations were included as donors. All donors were Caucasian adults living in Nashville, Tennessee, USA. Magnetic negative selection was used to enrich CD4+ T cells, after which naive cells were positively selected on CD45RA and the negative fraction became the memory subset. After blood collection by leukapheresis, PBMCs were isolated using Ficoll-Histopaque density gradient centrifugation and then cryopreserved in the vapor phase of liquid nitrogen. Analytical flow cytometry was used to check the purity and quantity of each magnetically sorted T cell population. From each sorted fraction, genomic DNA was isolated and quantified by UV absorbance on a Nanodrop 2000c.

The receptor was derived from a man in his thirties or forties in good health. The sequencing sample was made of naive CD4+ T cells sorted from blood. The cell subset or site label, as the study defines it: CD45RA+ positively selected. Here the chain combines TRBV7-2 and TRBJ2-7; 12 bases in the middle match TRBD2. The DNA is as follows: TGTGCCAGCAGCTCCCTAGCGGGAGGGCCTGGCGAGCAGTACTTC. This sequence encodes CASSSLAGGPGEQYF.